Following are 19 T cell receptor beta chains from one sample sequenced in a study of human T cells and chemical hapten exposure. MiXCR, run by TCRdb on the RACE reads, gives a single entry per CDR3 protein. Of more than 100,000 distinct CDR3 sequences listed, about 11% were seen once; the top ten hold approximately 2.5%. Time point here: patch test 3, about 24 weeks after DPC sensitization. Treatment: therapeutic diphenylcyclopropenone sensitization with weekly scalp DPC. Sequenced material: whole blood, taken in connection with sensitization to the hapten diphenylcyclopropenone (DPC). These receptors all come from a woman aged 50 to 65 with alopecia areata. Some clones in this sample may be carry-over from other donors' samples.

This clonotype showed up just a few times. The gene calls are TRBV29-1 and TRBJ1-1; D gene ambiguous. The V and J ends lost 5 bases and 1 base respectively, with 11 bases between them. The CDR3 consists of 13 residues. CDR1 is SQVTM, CDR2 ANQGSEA, per germline. This CDR3 reads CSVRPQSNTEAFF. CDR3 DNA sequence: TGCAGCGTTAGACCCCAATCGAACACTGAAGCTTTCTTT.

V usage is TRBV29-1 and J usage is TRBJ1-2; tentatively, D is TRBD1 (5 bases). The germline CDR1 and CDR2 sequences are SQVTM and ANQGSEA. This CDR3 region has 12 residues. Deletions cut 1 base from V and 12 bases from J, with 15 bases between. Here the CDR3 reads CSVEGQAGGDTF. The CDR3 bases are TGCAGCGTTGAAGGGCAGGCGGGAGGGGACACCTTC.

This sequence joins TRBV10-3 and TRBJ1-1; the D gene is possibly TRBD1 (5 bases). The CDR3 is 12 amino acids. V was pared by 7 bases and J by 6 bases, with 12 bases between. Per the germline V gene, CDR1 is ENHRY and CDR2 is SYGVKD. DNA for the CDR3: TGTGCCATCACGACAGAGGCTCCTGAAGCTTTCTTT. The encoded protein is CAITTEAPEAFF.

The V and J genes are TRBV30 and TRBJ1-6; D gene unclear. CDR1 and CDR2 (germline): GTSNPN, SVGIG (reference sequence). Trimming cost V 0 bases and J 7 bases, with 7 bases left between them. The CDR3 runs to 13 residues. The CDR3 nucleotides are TGTGCCTGGAGTGTACCTGGGAATTCACCCCTCCACTTT. Its translation is CAWSVPGNSPLHF.

V is TRBV6-6 and J is TRBJ2-1; weak D call: TRBD2 (6 bases). Trimming removed 2 bases at V and 7 bases at J, with 15 bases between. This CDR3 has 15 residues. CDR1 is MNHNY, CDR2 SVGAGI, per germline (reference sequence). DNA of the CDR3: TGTGCCAGCAGTTACACTAGCCCACTAAGTAATGAGCAGTTCTTC. The encoded protein is CASSYTSPLSNEQFF.

V gene TRBV15 combines with J gene TRBJ2-7; D is uncertain. This CDR3 contains 13 residues. Germline CDR1 and CDR2: LNHNV and YYDKDF (reference sequence). V dropped 6 bases and J dropped 0 bases, with 9 bases sitting between them. CDR3 DNA sequence: TGTGCCACCAGAGATGGAAGCTCCTACGAGCAGTACTTC. It codes for CATRDGSSYEQYF.

This clonotype has a handful of counts. The V gene is TRBV27, the J gene TRBJ1-1, with 7 nucleotides matching TRBD1. Germline V lookup: CDR1 MNHEY, CDR2 SMNVEV (reference sequence). J gave up 1 base and V 8 bases, and 7 bases lay outside the gene matches. This CDR3 is built from 14 residues. The CDR3 spells CASVRDRSNTEAFF. The CDR3 bases are TGTGCCAGCGTACGGGACAGATCGAACACTGAAGCTTTCTTT.

This chain links TRBV6-2 or TRBV6-3 with TRBJ2-1; 12 bases fit TRBD2. Germline CDR1 MNHEY, CDR2 SVGEGT. Unmatched junction bases numbered 9, after V lost 5 bases and J lost 10 bases. The CDR3 is 15 amino acids. The CDR3 reads CASSPLAGGPQEQFF. The CDR3 DNA follows: TGTGCCAGCAGTCCGCTAGCGGGAGGGCCGCAGGAGCAGTTCTTC.

The chain carries TRBV2 and TRBJ1-2; D may be TRBD1 (5 bases). With 8 bases removed from V and 8 bases from J, the gap between germline ends came to 15 bases. The CDR3 is 12 amino acids. Germline assignment: CDR1 SNHLY and CDR2 FYNNEI. CDR3 in amino acids: CASRRDFEGYTF. CDR3 nucleotide sequence: TGTGCCAGCCGAAGGGACTTTGAGGGCTACACCTTC.

This clonotype was counted only a few times. The J gene is TRBJ1-1, the V gene TRBV28; 7 nucleotides match TRBD1. From germline, CDR1 is MDHEN and CDR2 SYDVKM. The junction had 2 bases not matched to a gene; V was cut back by 3 bases and J by 4 bases. CDR3 length equals 13 residues. CDR3 protein: CASSLPGGTEAFF. CDR3 DNA sequence: TGTGCCAGCAGTTTGCCAGGGGGCACTGAAGCTTTCTTT. The entire variable domain, with the rest obtained from reference TRBV28 and TRBJ1-1, is as follows: DVKVTQSSRYLVKRTGEKVFLECVQDMDHENMFWYRQDPGLGLRLIYFSYDVKMKEKGDIPEGYSVSREKKERFSLILESASTNQTSMYLCASSLPGGTEAFFGQGTRLTVV.

The table lists this clonotype with many counts. This sequence joins TRBV7-9 and TRBJ2-7; 9 bases match TRBD1. The V segment lost 5 bases and the J segment 1 base; nucleotides outside the gene matches: 6. The CDR3 is made up of 15 amino acids. Germline-derived CDR1 and CDR2 are SEHNR and FQNEAQ (reference sequence). CDR3 residues: CASSVTGTGSYEQYF. The CDR3 DNA is TGTGCCAGCAGCGTGACCGGGACAGGGTCCTACGAGCAGTACTTC.

The chain recombines TRBV7-2 with TRBJ2-1; maybe TRBD2 (5 bases). V lost 7 bases and J 10 bases, leaving 11 bases between the germline ends. In germline, CDR1 is SGHTA, CDR2 FQGNSA. The CDR3 extends over 11 amino acids. The CDR3 reads CASITGSEQFF. The DNA of the CDR3 is TGTGCCAGCATCACGGGGTCGGAGCAGTTCTTC.

V is TRBV7-9 and J is TRBJ2-7; tentatively, D is TRBD2 (5 bases). The CDR3 runs to 12 residues. The V end lost 3 bases, the J end lost 6 bases, and 9 bases lay between the germline ends. Germline V gene sequence: CDR1 SEHNR, CDR2 FQNEAQ (reference sequence). CDR3 coding DNA: TGTGCCAGCAGCTTCGGCAGCGGCGAGCAGTACTTC. It specifies CASSFGSGEQYF.

The sample holds many counts of this clonotype. The V gene is TRBV6-1, the J gene TRBJ2-3; tentatively, D is TRBD2 (6 bases). Germline lookup yields CDR1 MNHNS and CDR2 SASEGT. CDR3 size: 13 residues. The germline V and J ends were trimmed by 4 bases and 8 bases, with 13 bases remaining between them. The DNA for the CDR3 is TGTGCCAGCAGTGCTGGGACTCTGGCTACGCAGTATTTT. Protein product: CASSAGTLATQYF.

This clonotype was recorded a few times. The chain employs TRBV18 and TRBJ2-3; D might be TRBD1 (5 bases). Trimming removed 3 bases from V and 3 bases from J, with 22 bases in between. The CDR3 contains 18 residues. The germline V gene has CDR1 KGHSH and CDR2 LQKENI. CDR3 amino acids: CASSPVTAGFSSTDTQYF. The CDR3 DNA reads TGTGCCAGCTCACCGGTAACTGCAGGGTTTAGCTCGACAGATACGCAGTATTTT.

The CDR3 DNA is TGCAGCGTCCTCTGGGGTTACGAGCAGTACTTC. This sequence encodes CSVLWGYEQYF. The gene calls are TRBV29-1 and TRBJ2-7; no clear D gene. The CDR3 sequence is 11 residues long. V lost 6 bases and J 4 bases, leaving 10 bases between the germline ends. CDR1 SQVTM and CDR2 ANQGSEA come from the germline V gene.

The table lists this clonotype with many counts. The V gene is TRBV29-1, the J gene TRBJ1-2; D is perhaps TRBD1 (5 bases). Trimming took 4 bases from V and 9 from J, leaving 12 bases between them. Germline loops: CDR1 SQVTM, CDR2 ANQGSEA. CDR3 length: 11 amino acids. The CDR3 reads CSVVGDGRYTF. The CDR3 DNA reads as TGCAGCGTTGTCGGGGACGGACGCTACACCTTC.

This clonotype was counted many times. This rearrangement joins TRBV20-1 to TRBJ2-7; 7 bases are shared with TRBD2. Losses at the gene ends were 0 bases for V and 7 bases for J; bases not matched to a gene: 15. Germline CDR1 and CDR2: DFQATT and SNEGSKA (reference sequence). This CDR3 is built from 16 residues. The CDR3 DNA reads TGCAGTGCTAGAGATTTGCAAGGCACTTGGCGGGAGGAGCAGTACTTC. Its translation is CSARDLQGTWREEQYF.

This clonotype was seen at least ten times. V usage is TRBV27 and J usage is TRBJ2-7, with 10 positions matching TRBD1. Germline V gene sequence: CDR1 MNHEY, CDR2 SMNVEV (reference sequence). The junction had 9 bases not matched to a gene; V was cut back by 3 bases and J by 7 bases. The CDR3 loop spans 15 amino acids. CDR3 protein: CASSFFRDRGLEQYF. In DNA form, the CDR3 reads TGTGCCAGCAGTTTTTTCCGGGACAGGGGTCTAGAGCAGTACTTC.